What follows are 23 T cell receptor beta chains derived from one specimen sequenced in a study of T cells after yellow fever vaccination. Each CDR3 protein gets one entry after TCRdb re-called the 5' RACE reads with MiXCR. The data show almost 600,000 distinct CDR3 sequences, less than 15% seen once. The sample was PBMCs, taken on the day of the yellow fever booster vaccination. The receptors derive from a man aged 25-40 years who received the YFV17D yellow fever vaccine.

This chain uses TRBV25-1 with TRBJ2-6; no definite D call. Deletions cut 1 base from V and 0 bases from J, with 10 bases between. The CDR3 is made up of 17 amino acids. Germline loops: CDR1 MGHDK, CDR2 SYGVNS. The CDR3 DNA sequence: TGTGCCAGCAGTGAATCGTACTGGGGCTCTGGGGCCAACGTCCTGACTTTC. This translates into CASSESYWGSGANVLTF.

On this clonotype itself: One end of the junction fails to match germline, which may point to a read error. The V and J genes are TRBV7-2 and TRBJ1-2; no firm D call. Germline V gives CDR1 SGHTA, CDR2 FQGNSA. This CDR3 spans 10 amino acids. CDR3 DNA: TGTGCCAGCAGCTTAGGTGGTCTCGTCTTC. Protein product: CASSLGGLVF.

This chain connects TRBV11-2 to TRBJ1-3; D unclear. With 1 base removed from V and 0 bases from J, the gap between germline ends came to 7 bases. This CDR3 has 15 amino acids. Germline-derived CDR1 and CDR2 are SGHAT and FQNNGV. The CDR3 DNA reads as TGTGCCAGCAGCTTAGGACCGATCTCTGGAAACACCATATATTTT. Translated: CASSLGPISGNTIYF.

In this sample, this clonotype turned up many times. In DNA, the CDR3 is TGTGCCACCAGCAGAGATCGTAACAGGGTAAATGAGCAGTTCTTC. This encodes CATSRDRNRVNEQFF. This chain joins TRBV15 and TRBJ2-1; weak D call: TRBD1 (6 bases). V lost 0 bases and J 7 bases, leaving 13 bases between the germline ends. The germline V gene encodes CDR1 LNHNV and CDR2 YYDKDF (reference sequence). This CDR3 region has 15 residues.

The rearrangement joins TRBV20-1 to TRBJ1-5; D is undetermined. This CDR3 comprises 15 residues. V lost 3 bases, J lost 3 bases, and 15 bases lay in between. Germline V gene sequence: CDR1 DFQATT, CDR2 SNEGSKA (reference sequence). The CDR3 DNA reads TGCAGTGCTAGTCCACCCGAGGCCACCAATCAGCCCCAGCATTTT. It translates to CSASPPEATNQPQHF.

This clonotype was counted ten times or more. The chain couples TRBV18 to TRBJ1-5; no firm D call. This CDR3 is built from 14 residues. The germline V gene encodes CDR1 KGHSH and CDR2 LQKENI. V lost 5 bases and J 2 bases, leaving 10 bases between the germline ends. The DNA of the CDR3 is TGTGCCAGCTCATCGAGTGGCGGCAATCAGCCCCAGCATTTT. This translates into CASSSSGGNQPQHF.

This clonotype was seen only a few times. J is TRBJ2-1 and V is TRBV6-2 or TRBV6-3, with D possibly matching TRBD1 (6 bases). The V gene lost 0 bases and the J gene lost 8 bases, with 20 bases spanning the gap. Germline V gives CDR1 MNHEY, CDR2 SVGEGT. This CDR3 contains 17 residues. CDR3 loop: CASSYSAGAFGVDEQFF. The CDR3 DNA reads TGTGCCAGCAGTTACTCAGCAGGGGCTTTTGGCGTAGATGAGCAGTTCTTC.

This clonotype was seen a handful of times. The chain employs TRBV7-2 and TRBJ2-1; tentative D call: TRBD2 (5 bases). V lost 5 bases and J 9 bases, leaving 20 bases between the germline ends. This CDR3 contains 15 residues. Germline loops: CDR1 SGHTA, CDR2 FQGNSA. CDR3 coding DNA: TGTGCCAGCAGCCCGGGGAACATTCGTTCGGCTGAGCAGTTCTTC. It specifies CASSPGNIRSAEQFF.

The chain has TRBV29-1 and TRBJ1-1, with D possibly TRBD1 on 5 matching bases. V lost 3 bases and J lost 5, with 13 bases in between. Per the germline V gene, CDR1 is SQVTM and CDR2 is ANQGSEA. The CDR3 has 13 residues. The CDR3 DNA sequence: TGCAGCGTTGACGGACGGCGGGGGACTGAAGCTTTCTTT. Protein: CSVDGRRGTEAFF.

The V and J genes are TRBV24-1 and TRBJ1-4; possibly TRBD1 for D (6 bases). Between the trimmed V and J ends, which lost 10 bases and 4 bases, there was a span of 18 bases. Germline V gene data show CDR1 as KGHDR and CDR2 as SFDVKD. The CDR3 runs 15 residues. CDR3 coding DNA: TGTGCCACGAACTGGCGGGGGCTCGGTAATGAAAAACTGTTTTTT. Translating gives CATNWRGLGNEKLFF.

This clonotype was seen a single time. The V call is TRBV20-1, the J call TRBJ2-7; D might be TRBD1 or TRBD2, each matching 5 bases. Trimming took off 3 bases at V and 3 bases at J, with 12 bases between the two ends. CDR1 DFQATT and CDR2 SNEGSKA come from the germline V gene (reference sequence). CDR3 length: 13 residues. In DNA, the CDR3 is TGCAGTGCTAGTTGGGACCTGGGCTACGAGCAGTACTTC. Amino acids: CSASWDLGYEQYF.

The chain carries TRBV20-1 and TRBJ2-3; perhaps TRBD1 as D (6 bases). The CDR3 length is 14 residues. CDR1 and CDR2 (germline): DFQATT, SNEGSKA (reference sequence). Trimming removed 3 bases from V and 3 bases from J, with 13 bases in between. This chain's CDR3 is CSASIDTGTDTQYF. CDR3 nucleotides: TGCAGTGCTAGCATCGACACAGGGACAGATACGCAGTATTTT.

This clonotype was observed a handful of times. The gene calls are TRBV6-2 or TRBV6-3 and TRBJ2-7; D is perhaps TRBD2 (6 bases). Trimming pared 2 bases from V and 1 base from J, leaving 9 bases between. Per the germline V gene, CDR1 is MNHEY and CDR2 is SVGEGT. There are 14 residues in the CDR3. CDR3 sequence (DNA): TGTGCCAGCAGTTACCTTGGGGGGTCCTACGAGCAGTACTTC. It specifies CASSYLGGSYEQYF.

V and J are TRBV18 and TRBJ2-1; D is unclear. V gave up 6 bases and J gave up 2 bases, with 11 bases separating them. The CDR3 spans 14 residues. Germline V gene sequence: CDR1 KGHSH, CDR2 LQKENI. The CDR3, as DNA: TGTGCCAGCTCTCCGCAAGGGCCCTACAATGAGCAGTTCTTC. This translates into CASSPQGPYNEQFF.

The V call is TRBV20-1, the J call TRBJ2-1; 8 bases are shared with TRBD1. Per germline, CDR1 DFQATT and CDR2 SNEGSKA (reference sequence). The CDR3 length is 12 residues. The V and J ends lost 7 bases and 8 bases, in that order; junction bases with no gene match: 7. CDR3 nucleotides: TGCAGTGTAGGACAGGGTACACATGAGCAGTTCTTC. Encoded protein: CSVGQGTHEQFF.

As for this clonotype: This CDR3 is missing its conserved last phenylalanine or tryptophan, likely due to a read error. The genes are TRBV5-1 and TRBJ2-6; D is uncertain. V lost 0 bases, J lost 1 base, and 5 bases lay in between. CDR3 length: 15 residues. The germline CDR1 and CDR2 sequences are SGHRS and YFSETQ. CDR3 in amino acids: CASSLEQSGANVLTS. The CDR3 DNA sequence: TGCGCCAGCAGCTTGGAACAATCTGGGGCCAACGTCCTGACTTCC.

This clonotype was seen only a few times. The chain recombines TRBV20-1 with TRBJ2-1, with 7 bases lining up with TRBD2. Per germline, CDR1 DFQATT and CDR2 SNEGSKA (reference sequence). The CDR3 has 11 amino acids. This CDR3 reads CRTSDYNEQFF. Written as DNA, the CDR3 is TGCCGTACTAGCGACTACAATGAGCAGTTCTTC.

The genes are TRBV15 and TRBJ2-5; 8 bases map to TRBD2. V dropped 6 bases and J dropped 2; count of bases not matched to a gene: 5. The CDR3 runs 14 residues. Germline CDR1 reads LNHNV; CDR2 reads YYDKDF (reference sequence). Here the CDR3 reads CATRGLGRQETQYF. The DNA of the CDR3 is TGTGCCACCAGGGGACTAGGAAGACAAGAGACCCAGTACTTC.

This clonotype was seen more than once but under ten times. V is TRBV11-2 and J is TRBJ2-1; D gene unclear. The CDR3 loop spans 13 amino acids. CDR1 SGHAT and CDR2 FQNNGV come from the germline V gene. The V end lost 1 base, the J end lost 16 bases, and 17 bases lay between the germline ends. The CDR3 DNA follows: TGTGCCAGCAGCTTAGTCGCAGACGGTTTTCACTTCTTC. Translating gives CASSLVADGFHFF.

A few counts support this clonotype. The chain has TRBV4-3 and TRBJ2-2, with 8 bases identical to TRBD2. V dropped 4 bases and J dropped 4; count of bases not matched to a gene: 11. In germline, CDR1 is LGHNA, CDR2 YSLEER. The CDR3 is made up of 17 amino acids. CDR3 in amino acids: CASSLAPGTRATGELFF. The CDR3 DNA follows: TGCGCCAGCAGCCTTGCTCCCGGGACTAGAGCCACCGGGGAGCTGTTTTTT.

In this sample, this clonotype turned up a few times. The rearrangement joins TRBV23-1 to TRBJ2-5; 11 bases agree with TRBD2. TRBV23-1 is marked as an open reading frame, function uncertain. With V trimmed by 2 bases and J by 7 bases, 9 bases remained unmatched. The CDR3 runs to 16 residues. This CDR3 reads CASSQPLSGRAGTQYF. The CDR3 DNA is TGCGCCAGCAGTCAACCCCTTAGCGGGAGGGCCGGGACCCAGTACTTC.

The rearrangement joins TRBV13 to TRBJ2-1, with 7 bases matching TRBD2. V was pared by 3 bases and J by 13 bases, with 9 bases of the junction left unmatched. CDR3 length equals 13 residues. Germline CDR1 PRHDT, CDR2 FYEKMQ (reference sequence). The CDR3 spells CASSFQAGPPQFF. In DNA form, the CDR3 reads TGTGCCAGCAGCTTTCAAGCGGGGCCCCCCCAGTTCTTC.

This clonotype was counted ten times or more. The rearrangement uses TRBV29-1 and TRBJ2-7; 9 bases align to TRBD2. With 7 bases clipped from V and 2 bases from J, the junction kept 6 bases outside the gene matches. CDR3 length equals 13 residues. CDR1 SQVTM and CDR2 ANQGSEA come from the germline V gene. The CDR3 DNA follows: TGCAGCGCTAGACTAGCGGTGACCTACGAGCAGTACTTC. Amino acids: CSARLAVTYEQYF.